The T cell receptor (beta chain) under discussion was sequenced for a study of cytomegalovirus exposure and HLA in healthy donors. Method: immunoSEQ multiplex PCR; TCRdb's copy keeps in-frame clones and lacks some. The data show about 140,000 clones, approximately 84% seen once. The CDR3 contains 14 residues. V shed 5 bases, J shed 2 bases, and the junction held 3 bases outside the gene matches. CDR1 is SGHNT, CDR2 YENEEA, per germline. The TCR was taken from a woman younger than 45 in good health and CMV-seronegative. This sequence joins TRBV11-3 and TRBJ2-3, with TRBD1 identical over 8 bases. What was sequenced was PBMCs. CDR3 protein: CASSQGAATDTQYF. Written as DNA, the CDR3 is TGTGCCAGCAGCCAGGGGGCAGCCACAGATACGCAGTATTTT.